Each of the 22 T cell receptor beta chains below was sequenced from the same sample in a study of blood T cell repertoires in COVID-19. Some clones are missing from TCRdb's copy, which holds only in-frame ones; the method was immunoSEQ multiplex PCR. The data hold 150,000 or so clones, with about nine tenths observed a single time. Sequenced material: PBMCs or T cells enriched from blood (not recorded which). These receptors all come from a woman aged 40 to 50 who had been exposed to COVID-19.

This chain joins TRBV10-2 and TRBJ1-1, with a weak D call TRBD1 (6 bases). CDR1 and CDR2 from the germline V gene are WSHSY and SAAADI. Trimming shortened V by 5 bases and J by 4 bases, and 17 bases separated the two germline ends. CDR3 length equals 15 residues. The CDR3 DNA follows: TGCGCCAGCAGTTACGTCAGGGGCCGGAGCACTGAAGCTTTCTTT. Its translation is CASSYVRGRSTEAFF.

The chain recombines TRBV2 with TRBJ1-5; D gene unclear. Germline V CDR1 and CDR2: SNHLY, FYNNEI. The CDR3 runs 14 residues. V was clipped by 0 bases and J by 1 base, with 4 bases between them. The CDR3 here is CASSEAGSNQPQHF. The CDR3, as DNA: TGTGCCAGCAGTGAAGCTGGCAGCAATCAGCCCCAGCATTTT. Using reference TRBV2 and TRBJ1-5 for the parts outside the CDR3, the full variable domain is EPEVTQTPSHQVTQMGQEVILRCVPISNHLYFYWYRQILGQKVEFLVSFYNNEISEKSEIFDDQFSVERPDGSNFTLKIRSTKLEDSAMYFCASSEAGSNQPQHFGDGTRLSIL.

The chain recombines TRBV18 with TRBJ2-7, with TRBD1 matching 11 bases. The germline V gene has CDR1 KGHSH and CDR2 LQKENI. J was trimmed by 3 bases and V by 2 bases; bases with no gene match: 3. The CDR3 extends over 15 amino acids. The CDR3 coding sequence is TGTGCCAGCTCACCAGGGACAGGGGGGGGCTACGAGCAGTACTTC. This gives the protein CASSPGTGGGYEQYF.

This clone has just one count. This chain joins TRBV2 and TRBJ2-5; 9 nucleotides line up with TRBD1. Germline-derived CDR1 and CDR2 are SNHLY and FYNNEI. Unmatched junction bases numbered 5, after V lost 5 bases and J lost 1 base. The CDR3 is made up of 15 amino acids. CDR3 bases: TGTGCCAGCAGTCTATACAGGGGGCGCCAAGAGACCCAGTACTTC. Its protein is CASSLYRGRQETQYF. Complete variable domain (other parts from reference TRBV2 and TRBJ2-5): EPEVTQTPSHQVTQMGQEVILRCVPISNHLYFYWYRQILGQKVEFLVSFYNNEISEKSEIFDDQFSVERPDGSNFTLKIRSTKLEDSAMYFCASSLYRGRQETQYFGPGTRLLVL.

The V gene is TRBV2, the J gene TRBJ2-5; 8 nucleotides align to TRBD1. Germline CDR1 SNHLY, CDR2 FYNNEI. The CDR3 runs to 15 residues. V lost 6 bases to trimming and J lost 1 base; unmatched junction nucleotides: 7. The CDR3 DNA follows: TGTGCCAGCAGCCCTGGGACAGGCCCCCAAGAGACCCAGTACTTC. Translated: CASSPGTGPQETQYF.

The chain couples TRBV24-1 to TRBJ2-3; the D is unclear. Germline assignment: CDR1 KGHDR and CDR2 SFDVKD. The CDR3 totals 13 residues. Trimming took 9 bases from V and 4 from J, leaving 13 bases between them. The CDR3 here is CATAHSSSDTQYF. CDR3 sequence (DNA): TGTGCCACCGCACATTCCTCCTCAGATACGCAGTATTTT.

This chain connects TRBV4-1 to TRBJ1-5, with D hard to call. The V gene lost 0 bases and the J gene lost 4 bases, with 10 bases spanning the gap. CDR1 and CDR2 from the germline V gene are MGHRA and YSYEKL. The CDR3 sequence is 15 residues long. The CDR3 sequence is CASSQEVRSNQPQHF. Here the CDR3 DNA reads TGCGCCAGCAGCCAAGAAGTTCGCAGTAATCAGCCCCAGCATTTT.

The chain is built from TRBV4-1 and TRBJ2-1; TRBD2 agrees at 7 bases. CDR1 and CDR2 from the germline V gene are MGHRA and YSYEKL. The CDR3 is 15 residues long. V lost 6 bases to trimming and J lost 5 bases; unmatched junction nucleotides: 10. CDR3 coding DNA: TGCGCCAGCAGGCTCGAGCGGGGCCAAAACAATGAGCAGTTCTTC. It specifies CASRLERGQNNEQFF.

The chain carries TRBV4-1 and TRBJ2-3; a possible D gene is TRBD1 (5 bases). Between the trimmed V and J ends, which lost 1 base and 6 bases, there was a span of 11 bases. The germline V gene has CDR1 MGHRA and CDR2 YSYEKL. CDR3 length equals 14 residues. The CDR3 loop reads CASSQAQGWDTQYF. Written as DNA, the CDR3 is TGCGCCAGCAGCCAAGCCCAGGGTTGGGATACGCAGTATTTT.

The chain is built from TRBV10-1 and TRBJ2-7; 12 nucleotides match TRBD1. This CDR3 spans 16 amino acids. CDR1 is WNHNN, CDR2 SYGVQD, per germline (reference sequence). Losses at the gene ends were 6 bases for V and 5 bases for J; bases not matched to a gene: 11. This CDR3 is CASSPEGQGAFNEQYF. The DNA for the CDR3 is TGCGCCAGCAGCCCAGAGGGACAGGGGGCGTTTAACGAGCAGTACTTC.

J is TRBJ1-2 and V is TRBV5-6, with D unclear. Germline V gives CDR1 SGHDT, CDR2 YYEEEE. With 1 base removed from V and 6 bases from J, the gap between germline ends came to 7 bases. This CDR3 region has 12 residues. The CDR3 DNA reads TGTGCCAGCAGCTTGCGACTAGATGGCTACACCTTC. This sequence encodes CASSLRLDGYTF.

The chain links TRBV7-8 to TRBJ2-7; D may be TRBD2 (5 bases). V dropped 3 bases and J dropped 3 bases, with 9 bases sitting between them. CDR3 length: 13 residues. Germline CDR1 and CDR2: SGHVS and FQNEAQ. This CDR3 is CASSFDRGYEQYF. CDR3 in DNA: TGTGCCAGCAGCTTCGACCGGGGCTACGAGCAGTACTTC. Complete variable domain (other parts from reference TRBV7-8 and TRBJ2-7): GAGVSQSPRYKVAKRGQDVALRCDPISGHVSLFWYQQALGQGPEFLTYFQNEAQLDKSGLPSDRFFAERPEGSVSTLKIQRTQQEDSAVYLCASSFDRGYEQYFGPGTRLTVT.

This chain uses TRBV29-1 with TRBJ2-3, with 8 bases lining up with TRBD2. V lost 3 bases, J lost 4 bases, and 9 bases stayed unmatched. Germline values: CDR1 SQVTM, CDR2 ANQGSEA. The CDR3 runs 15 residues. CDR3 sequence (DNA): TGCAGCGTTGATCGGGGCGGGAGGAAATCAGATACGCAGTATTTT. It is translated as CSVDRGGRKSDTQYF.

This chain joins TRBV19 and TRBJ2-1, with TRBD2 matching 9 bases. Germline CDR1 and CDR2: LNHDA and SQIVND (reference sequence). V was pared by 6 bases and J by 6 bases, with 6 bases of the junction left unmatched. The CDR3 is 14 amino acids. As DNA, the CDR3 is TGTGCCAGTAGGAGCGGGAGGACACCCAATGAGCAGTTCTTC. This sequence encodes CASRSGRTPNEQFF.

CDR3 DNA sequence: TGTGCCAGCAGCGAGGGACTAGCGGGTAGGGGGGACAATGAGCAGTTCTTC. This codes for CASSEGLAGRGDNEQFF. The gene calls are TRBV2 and TRBJ2-1; 12 bases match TRBD2. V shed 6 bases, J shed 5 bases, and the junction held 11 bases outside the gene matches. This CDR3 comprises 17 residues. In germline, CDR1 is SNHLY, CDR2 FYNNEI.

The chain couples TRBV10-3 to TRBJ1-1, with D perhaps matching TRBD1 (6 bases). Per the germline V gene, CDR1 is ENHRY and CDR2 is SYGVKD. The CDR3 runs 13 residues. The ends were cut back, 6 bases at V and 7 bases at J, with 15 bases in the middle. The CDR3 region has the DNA TGTGCCATCAGCGAGACAGGATTAAATGAAGCTTTCTTT. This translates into CAISETGLNEAFF.

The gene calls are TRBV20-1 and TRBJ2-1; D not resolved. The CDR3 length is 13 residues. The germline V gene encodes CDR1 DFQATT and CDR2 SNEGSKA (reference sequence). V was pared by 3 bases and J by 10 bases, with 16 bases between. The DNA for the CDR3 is TGCAGTGCTAGTGGTCCGCCCAGTCCCGAGCAGTTCTTC. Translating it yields CSASGPPSPEQFF.

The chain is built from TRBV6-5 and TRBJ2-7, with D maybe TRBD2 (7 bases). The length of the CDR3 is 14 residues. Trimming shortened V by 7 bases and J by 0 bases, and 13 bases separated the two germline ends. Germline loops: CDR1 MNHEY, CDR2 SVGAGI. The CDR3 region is CASTPGGHSYEQYF. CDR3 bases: TGTGCCAGCACCCCGGGGGGCCACTCCTACGAGCAGTACTTC.

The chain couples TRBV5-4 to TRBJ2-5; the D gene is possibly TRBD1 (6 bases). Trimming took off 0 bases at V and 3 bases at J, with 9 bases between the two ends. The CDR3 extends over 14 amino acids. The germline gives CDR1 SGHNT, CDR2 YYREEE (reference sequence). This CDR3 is CASSLGGQKETQYF. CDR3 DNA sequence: TGTGCCAGCAGCTTGGGAGGACAGAAAGAGACCCAGTACTTC.

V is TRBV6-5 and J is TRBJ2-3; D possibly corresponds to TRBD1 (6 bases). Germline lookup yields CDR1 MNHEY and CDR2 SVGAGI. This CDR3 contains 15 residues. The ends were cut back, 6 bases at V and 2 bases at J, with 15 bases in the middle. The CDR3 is CASRRQATSTDTQYF. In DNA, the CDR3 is TGTGCCAGCAGGCGACAGGCCACCTCCACAGATACGCAGTATTTT.

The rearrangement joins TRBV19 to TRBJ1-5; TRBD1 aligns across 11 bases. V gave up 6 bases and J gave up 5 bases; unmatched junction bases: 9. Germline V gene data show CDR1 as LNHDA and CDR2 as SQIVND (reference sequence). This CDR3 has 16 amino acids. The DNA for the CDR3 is TGTGCCAGTAGCCCGGAGGGACAGGGGGTTTATCAGCCCCAGCATTTT. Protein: CASSPEGQGVYQPQHF.

In DNA, the CDR3 is TGTGCCAGCAGTTTCCCAGGGGCCGCTTTCTTT. This gives the protein CASSFPGAAFF. The chain uses TRBV12-3 or TRBV12-4 and TRBJ1-1; a weak D match, TRBD1 (6 bases). The V gene lost 3 bases and the J gene lost 11 bases, with 10 bases spanning the gap. CDR3 length equals 11 residues.